Each of the 27 T cell receptor beta chains below was sequenced from the same sample in a study of response to subunit inactivated influenza vaccine. Via MiXCR, TCRdb re-called the RT-PCR reads, giving one row per CDR3 protein. This sample has about 500,000 distinct CDR3 sequences, with 10% to 15% found just once. Sequencing was performed on PBMCs from blood, taken about 40 days after vaccination. Receptor source: a man between 50 and 59 years old who received an inactivated influenza vaccine.

V usage is TRBV12-3 or TRBV12-4 and J usage is TRBJ2-2; unclear D gene. Trimming removed 5 bases from V and 2 bases from J, with 15 bases in between. The CDR3 runs to 16 residues. The CDR3 is CASSPPWLINTGELFF. CDR3 nucleotides: TGTGCCAGCAGTCCGCCCTGGCTAATCAACACCGGGGAGCTGTTTTTT.

In its sample, this clonotype was seen a few times. The chain links TRBV6-5 to TRBJ2-7, with 13 bases aligning to TRBD2. V shed 0 bases and J 6 bases; nucleotides not matched to a gene: 8. The V gene's germline CDR1 is MNHEY and CDR2 SVGAGI. This CDR3 region has 17 residues. This chain's CDR3 is CASSYSRRLAGGSEQYF. CDR3 sequence (DNA): TGTGCCAGCAGTTACTCTCGTCGACTAGCGGGAGGCTCCGAGCAGTACTTC.

This rearrangement joins TRBV24-1 to TRBJ2-2; no clear D gene. CDR3 length equals 12 residues. The V end lost 6 bases, the J end lost 6 bases, and 7 bases lay between the germline ends. CDR1 is KGHDR, CDR2 SFDVKD, per germline. CDR3 DNA: TGTGCCACCAGTTATTCTCCCGGGGAGCTGTTTTTT. This translates into CATSYSPGELFF.

The rearrangement joins TRBV5-1 to TRBJ2-7; 7 nucleotides align to TRBD2. Trimming cost V 6 bases and J 4 bases; bases outside gene matches: 7. Per germline, CDR1 SGHRS and CDR2 YFSETQ. This CDR3 has 13 amino acids. CDR3: CASNDPGGYEQYF. Written as DNA, the CDR3 is TGCGCCAGCAATGATCCGGGGGGTTACGAGCAGTACTTC. The full variable domain, completed using reference TRBV5-1 and TRBJ2-7, is KAGVTQTPRYLIKTRGQQVTLSCSPISGHRSVSWYQQTPGQGLQFLFEYFSETQRNKGNFPGRFSGRQFSNSRSEMNVSTLELGDSALYLCASNDPGGYEQYFGPGTRLTVT.

The chain links TRBV6-1 to TRBJ2-3, with a weak D call TRBD2 (7 bases). Germline CDR1 MNHNS, CDR2 SASEGT. The germline V and J ends were trimmed by 6 bases and 2 bases, with 18 bases remaining between them. This CDR3 has 16 residues. The CDR3 sequence is CASRGGGGPATDTQYF. CDR3 coding DNA: TGTGCCAGCAGGGGAGGGGGAGGTCCGGCCACAGATACGCAGTATTTT.

This chain joins TRBV20-1 and TRBJ1-1; the D is unclear. This CDR3 is 12 amino acids long. V lost 4 bases and J 4 bases, leaving 10 bases between the germline ends. Germline CDR1 and CDR2: DFQATT and SNEGSKA (reference sequence). This chain's CDR3 is CSAIPSLTEAFF. The CDR3 region has the DNA TGCAGTGCTATCCCCAGCCTCACTGAAGCTTTCTTT.

This clonotype was observed a handful of times. The chain has TRBV3-1 and TRBJ2-1, with 8 bases fitting TRBD2. The CDR3 is made up of 13 amino acids. V dropped 4 bases and J dropped 5; count of bases not matched to a gene: 1. Germline assignment: CDR1 LGHDT and CDR2 YNNKEL (reference sequence). The CDR3 DNA sequence: TGTGCCAGCAGCCCGGGGGGGGACAATGAGCAGTTCTTC. This sequence encodes CASSPGGDNEQFF.

This clonotype was seen repeatedly, ten times or more. This chain links TRBV12-3 or TRBV12-4 with TRBJ1-1; TRBD1 aligns across 11 bases. V trimming: 5 bases; J trimming: 5 bases; junction bases outside the gene matches: 1. CDR3 size: 13 residues. DNA for the CDR3: TGTGCCAGCAGTGGGACAGGGGGAACTGAAGCTTTCTTT. Translated, it gives CASSGTGGTEAFF.

This clonotype was picked up a small number of times. The chain has TRBV5-1 and TRBJ1-2, with 8 bases lining up with TRBD1. CDR3 length: 16 residues. CDR1 and CDR2 (germline): SGHRS, YFSETQ. V lost 0 bases and J lost 6; bases outside the gene matches: 10. The CDR3 sequence is CASSLAIGTGRNGYTF. CDR3 nucleotide sequence: TGCGCCAGCAGCTTGGCCATAGGGACAGGTAGAAATGGCTACACCTTC.

This clonotype was found many times. The chain is built from TRBV9 and TRBJ2-3; a weak D match, TRBD1 (6 bases). The CDR3 has 12 residues. Looked up from germline, CDR1 is SGDLS and CDR2 is YYNGEE. V was cut by 2 bases and J by 6 bases, with 7 bases left in between. CDR3 sequence reads: CASSVRGDTQYF. CDR3 in DNA: TGTGCCAGCAGCGTTAGGGGGGATACGCAGTATTTT.

V is TRBV5-1 and J is TRBJ1-1, with D tentatively TRBD1 (5 bases). The germline V gene has CDR1 SGHRS and CDR2 YFSETQ. Trimming stripped 4 bases from V and 8 bases from J, with 18 bases between. This CDR3 comprises 14 residues. The CDR3 is CASSLNSGTVEAFF. The CDR3 DNA reads TGCGCCAGCAGCCTTAACAGTGGGACCGTAGAAGCTTTCTTT. The full variable domain, its missing parts supplied by reference TRBV5-1 and TRBJ1-1, is KAGVTQTPRYLIKTRGQQVTLSCSPISGHRSVSWYQQTPGQGLQFLFEYFSETQRNKGNFPGRFSGRQFSNSRSEMNVSTLELGDSALYLCASSLNSGTVEAFFGQGTRLTVV.

In this sample, this clonotype turned up many times. This chain joins TRBV5-5 and TRBJ2-1; 12 bases fit TRBD2. CDR3 size: 16 residues. J gave up 7 bases and V 4 bases, and 9 bases lay outside the gene matches. Germline CDR1 SGHKS, CDR2 YYEKEE (reference sequence). CDR3 sequence: CASSPSSGRAGNEQFF. DNA for the CDR3: TGTGCCAGCAGCCCCTCTAGCGGGAGGGCCGGGAATGAGCAGTTCTTC.

The V and J genes are TRBV3-1 and TRBJ2-7, with D possibly called TRBD1 or TRBD2 (6 bases each). This CDR3 has 15 amino acids. Germline values: CDR1 LGHDT, CDR2 YNNKEL (reference sequence). V shed 6 bases and J shed 1 base, with 16 bases lying between them. CDR3 sequence (DNA): TGTGCCAGCAGACCCGAACAAGGGGGGTCCTACGAGCAGTACTTC. It yields the protein CASRPEQGGSYEQYF.

This chain joins TRBV20-1 and TRBJ2-1; D remains ambiguous. The V end lost 3 bases, the J end lost 5 bases, and 17 bases lay between the germline ends. Germline CDR1 reads DFQATT; CDR2 reads SNEGSKA (reference sequence). This CDR3 contains 15 residues. The CDR3 region is CSASPLGRPNNEQFF. The CDR3 bases are TGCAGTGCTAGCCCCCTAGGGCGGCCTAACAATGAGCAGTTCTTC.

This clonotype has just a few counts. V gene TRBV29-1 combines with J gene TRBJ2-7; D unresolved. With 4 bases removed from V and 4 bases from J, the gap between germline ends came to 20 bases. This CDR3 spans 15 amino acids. Germline-derived CDR1 and CDR2 are SQVTM and ANQGSEA. This CDR3 reads CSVVDWKGPTYEQYF. CDR3 DNA: TGCAGCGTTGTTGATTGGAAAGGGCCGACGTACGAGCAGTACTTC.

This clonotype has only a few counts. The rearrangement links TRBV7-3 to TRBJ2-3; 10 positions match TRBD2. This CDR3 region has 15 residues. V shed 5 bases and J 4 bases; nucleotides not matched to a gene: 6. Germline assignment: CDR1 SGHTA and CDR2 FQGTGA. The CDR3: CASSVSSGSADTQYF. For the CDR3, the DNA is TGTGCCAGCAGCGTCTCTAGCGGGAGCGCAGATACGCAGTATTTT.

Many counts were recorded for this clonotype. The chain employs TRBV7-2 and TRBJ1-4, with 8 bases matching TRBD1. Germline assignment: CDR1 SGHTA and CDR2 FQGNSA. J was trimmed by 7 bases and V by 4 bases; bases with no gene match: 8. This CDR3 spans 15 amino acids. The chain's CDR3 is CASSSDRGSGEKLFF. The CDR3 nucleotides read TGTGCCAGCAGCTCCGACAGGGGCTCGGGTGAAAAACTGTTTTTT.

This clonotype came up a few times. V and J are TRBV11-2 and TRBJ2-5; D is undetermined. The CDR3 extends over 14 amino acids. The V end was cut by 1 base, the J end by 5 bases, with 11 bases between. Germline assignment: CDR1 SGHAT and CDR2 FQNNGV. CDR3 in DNA: TGTGCCAGCAGCTTAGTGTTTATGGTGGAGACCCAGTACTTC. Encoded protein: CASSLVFMVETQYF.

This clonotype was found many times. CDR3 sequence reads: CASSTSGRRTDTQYF. DNA for the CDR3: TGTGCCAGCAGTACTAGCGGGAGAAGGACAGATACGCAGTATTTT. The V and J genes are TRBV12-3 or TRBV12-4 and TRBJ2-3; 11 nucleotides match TRBD2. CDR3 length: 15 residues. V was clipped by 5 bases and J by 3 bases; unmatched bases: 4.

This clonotype was observed a few times. The chain uses TRBV6-2 or TRBV6-3 and TRBJ1-2, with no clear D. CDR3 size: 13 residues. Trimming took 4 bases from V and 3 from J, leaving 9 bases between them. The V gene's germline CDR1 is MNHEY and CDR2 SVGEGT. CDR3 nucleotide sequence: TGTGCCAGCAGTTCCCACGGCGACTATGGCTACACCTTC. This encodes CASSSHGDYGYTF.

This clonotype was seen a few times. The chain links TRBV4-2 to TRBJ2-3; possible D gene TRBD2, 6 bases. Germline lookup yields CDR1 LGHNA and CDR2 YNFKEQ. The CDR3 contains 16 residues. V lost 4 bases, J lost 2 bases, and 16 bases lay in between. The CDR3 region is CASSPQAGTNTDTQYF. CDR3 coding DNA: TGTGCCAGCAGCCCCCAAGCGGGCACAAACACAGATACGCAGTATTTT.

This CDR3 reads CASSLILRDRGVHEQFF. The CDR3 region has the DNA TGTGCCAGCAGTTTAATCTTGCGGGACAGGGGAGTCCATGAGCAGTTCTTC. The rearrangement joins TRBV28 to TRBJ2-1, with 10 bases matching TRBD1. With 2 bases clipped from V and 8 bases from J, the junction kept 12 bases outside the gene matches. In germline, CDR1 is MDHEN, CDR2 SYDVKM. This CDR3 is built from 17 residues.

J is TRBJ1-2 and V is TRBV4-1; TRBD1 matches at 12 bases. This CDR3 is 16 amino acids long. Germline lookup yields CDR1 MGHRA and CDR2 YSYEKL. V lost 0 bases, J lost 8 bases, and 7 bases stayed unmatched. This chain's CDR3 is CASSQDRDRGQSGYTF. CDR3 nucleotides: TGCGCCAGCAGCCAAGACCGGGACAGGGGGCAGAGCGGCTACACCTTC.

This clonotype was detected many times. This chain uses TRBV7-8 with TRBJ2-7; D not certain. Germline V gene data show CDR1 as SGHVS and CDR2 as FQNEAQ. The CDR3 extends over 14 amino acids. Trimming removed 0 bases from V and 3 bases from J, with 9 bases in between. The CDR3 sequence: CASSLAPHGYEQYF. The CDR3 DNA follows: TGTGCCAGCAGCTTAGCCCCCCATGGCTACGAGCAGTACTTC.

This clonotype has a handful of counts. The V gene is TRBV20-1, the J gene TRBJ2-1, with 8 nucleotides matching TRBD1. CDR1 is DFQATT and CDR2 is SNEGSKA in the germline V gene (reference sequence). V shed 1 base, J shed 0 bases, and the junction held 14 bases outside the gene matches. CDR3 length: 19 amino acids. CDR3: CSARARQGTFLSSYNEQFF. Here the CDR3 DNA reads TGCAGTGCTAGAGCCAGACAGGGGACCTTCCTGAGCTCCTACAATGAGCAGTTCTTC.

The chain has TRBV9 and TRBJ2-5; D gene uncertain. Germline V gene sequence: CDR1 SGDLS, CDR2 YYNGEE. The CDR3 runs 14 residues. V shed 1 base and J shed 4 bases, with 11 bases lying between them. The CDR3 region has the DNA TGTGCCAGCAGCGTATCGGTGGGCGGAGAGACCCAGTACTTC. This gives the protein CASSVSVGGETQYF.

The chain carries TRBV11-2 and TRBJ2-7; 15 nucleotides agree with TRBD2. This CDR3 is built from 18 residues. Germline V lookup: CDR1 SGHAT, CDR2 FQNNGV. V lost 1 base to trimming and J lost 7 bases; unmatched junction nucleotides: 11. CDR3 amino acids: CASSLGGTSGRISGEQYF. The CDR3 DNA reads TGTGCCAGCAGCTTAGGGGGGACTAGCGGGAGGATCTCGGGTGAGCAGTACTTC.